This T cell receptor (beta chain) was found in a study of blood T cell repertoires in COVID-19. On the study more broadly: Sample material is recorded as cDNA or gDNA derived from T cells, B-cell-depleted T cells, or PBMCs.

Study processing details: Amplification with reference gene primers provided the estimates of nucleated cell counts. Some clones are missing from TCRdb's copy, which holds only in-frame ones; the method was immunoSEQ multiplex PCR. V, J and clone size are taken as reported in that table, and D and trimming were inferred from the DNA itself. Of hundreds of thousands of clones in the sample, about 88% were seen once. This CDR3 region has 14 residues. CDR1 and CDR2 from the germline V gene are MDHEN and SYDVKM. With 7 bases removed from V and 4 bases from J, the gap between germline ends came to 15 bases. Cohorts were assigned according to the clinical history that participants reported.

This clonotype was obtained from a woman in her 30s who had recovered from COVID-19. The V and J genes are TRBV28 and TRBJ2-3; a weak D match, TRBD1 (6 bases). Sequencing was carried out using PBMCs or T cells enriched from blood (not recorded which). The DNA of the CDR3 is TGTGCCAGCACTTCGGGACAAGGGGCAGATACGCAGTATTTT. It codes for CASTSGQGADTQYF.